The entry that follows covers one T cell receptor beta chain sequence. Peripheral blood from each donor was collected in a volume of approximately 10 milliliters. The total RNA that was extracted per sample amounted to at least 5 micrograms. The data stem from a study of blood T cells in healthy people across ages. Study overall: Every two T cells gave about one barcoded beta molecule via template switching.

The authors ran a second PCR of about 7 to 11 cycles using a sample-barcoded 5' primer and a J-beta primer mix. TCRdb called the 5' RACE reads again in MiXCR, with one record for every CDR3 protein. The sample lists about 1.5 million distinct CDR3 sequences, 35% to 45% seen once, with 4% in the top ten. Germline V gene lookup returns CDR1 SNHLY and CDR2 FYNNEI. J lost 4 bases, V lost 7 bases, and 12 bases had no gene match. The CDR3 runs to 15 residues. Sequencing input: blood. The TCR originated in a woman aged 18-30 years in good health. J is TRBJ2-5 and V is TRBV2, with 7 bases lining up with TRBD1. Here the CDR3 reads CASIPVGTAGETQYF. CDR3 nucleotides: TGTGCCAGCATTCCCGTCGGGACAGCAGGAGAGACCCAGTACTTC. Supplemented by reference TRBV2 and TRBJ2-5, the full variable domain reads EPEVTQTPSHQVTQMGQEVILRCVPISNHLYFYWYRQILGQKVEFLVSFYNNEISEKSEIFDDQFSVERPDGSNFTLKIRSTKLEDSAMYFCASIPVGTAGETQYFGPGTRLLVL.